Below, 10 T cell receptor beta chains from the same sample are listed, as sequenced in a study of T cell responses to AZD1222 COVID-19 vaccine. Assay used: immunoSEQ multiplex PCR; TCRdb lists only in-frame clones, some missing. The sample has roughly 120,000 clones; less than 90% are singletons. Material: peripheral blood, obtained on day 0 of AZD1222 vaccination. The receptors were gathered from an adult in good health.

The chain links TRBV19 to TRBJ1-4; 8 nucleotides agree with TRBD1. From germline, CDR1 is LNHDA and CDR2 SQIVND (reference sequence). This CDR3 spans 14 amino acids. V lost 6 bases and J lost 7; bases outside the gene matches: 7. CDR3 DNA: TGTGCCAGTAGCGTGACAGGGGCAGCTGAAAAACTGTTTTTT. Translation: CASSVTGAAEKLFF.

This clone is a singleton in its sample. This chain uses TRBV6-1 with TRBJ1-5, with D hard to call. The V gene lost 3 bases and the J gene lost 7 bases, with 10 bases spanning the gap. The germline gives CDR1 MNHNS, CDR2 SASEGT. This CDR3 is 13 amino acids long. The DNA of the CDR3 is TGTGCCAGCAGTGAGCGGGAGAGGCAGCCCCAGCATTTT. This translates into CASSERERQPQHF.

CDR3 region: CASTPIVSTDTQYF. In DNA, the CDR3 is TGTGCCAGCACCCCCATAGTGAGCACAGATACGCAGTATTTT. This chain joins TRBV6-6 and TRBJ2-3; D remains unclear. Germline V lookup: CDR1 MNHNY, CDR2 SVGAGI (reference sequence). With 7 bases removed from V and 0 bases from J, the gap between germline ends came to 11 bases. The CDR3 extends over 14 amino acids.

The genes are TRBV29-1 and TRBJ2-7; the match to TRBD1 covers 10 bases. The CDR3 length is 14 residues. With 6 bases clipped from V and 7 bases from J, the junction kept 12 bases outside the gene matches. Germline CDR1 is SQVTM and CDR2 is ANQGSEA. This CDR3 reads CSVRSGTGVGEQYF. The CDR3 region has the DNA TGCAGCGTGAGGAGTGGGACAGGGGTCGGTGAGCAGTACTTC.

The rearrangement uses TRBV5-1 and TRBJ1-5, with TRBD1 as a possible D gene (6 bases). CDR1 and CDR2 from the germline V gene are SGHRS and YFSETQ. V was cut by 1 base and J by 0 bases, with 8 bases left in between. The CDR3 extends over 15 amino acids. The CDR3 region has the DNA TGCGCCAGCAGCTTGAGAGGGGGTAGCAATCAGCCCCAGCATTTT. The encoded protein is CASSLRGGSNQPQHF. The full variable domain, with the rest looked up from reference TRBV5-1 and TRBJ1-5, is KAGVTQTPRYLIKTRGQQVTLSCSPISGHRSVSWYQQTPGQGLQFLFEYFSETQRNKGNFPGRFSGRQFSNSRSEMNVSTLELGDSALYLCASSLRGGSNQPQHFGDGTRLSIL.

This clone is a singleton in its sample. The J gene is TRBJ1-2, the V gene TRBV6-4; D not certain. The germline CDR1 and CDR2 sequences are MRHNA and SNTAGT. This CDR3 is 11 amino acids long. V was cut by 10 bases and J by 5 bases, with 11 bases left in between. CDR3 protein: CATRSLYGYTF. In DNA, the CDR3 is TGTGCCACCCGTTCTCTTTATGGCTACACCTTC.

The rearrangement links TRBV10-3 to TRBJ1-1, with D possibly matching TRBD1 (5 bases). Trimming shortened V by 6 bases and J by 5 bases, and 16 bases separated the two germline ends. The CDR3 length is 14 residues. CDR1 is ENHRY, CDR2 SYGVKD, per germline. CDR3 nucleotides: TGTGCCATCAGAAGCGGGGGTTGGAGGACTGAAGCTTTCTTT. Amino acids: CAIRSGGWRTEAFF.

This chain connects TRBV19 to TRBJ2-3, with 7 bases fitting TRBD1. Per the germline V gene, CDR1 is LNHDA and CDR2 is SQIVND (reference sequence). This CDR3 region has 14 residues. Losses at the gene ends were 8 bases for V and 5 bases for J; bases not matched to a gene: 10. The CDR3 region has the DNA TGTGCCAGTTCATGGACAGGCCGGGGAGATACGCAGTATTTT. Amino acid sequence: CASSWTGRGDTQYF.

Here the CDR3 reads CAISEGLNKANTEAFF. The CDR3 region has the DNA TGTGCCATCAGTGAAGGGTTGAACAAAGCGAACACTGAAGCTTTCTTT. This chain connects TRBV10-3 to TRBJ1-1; no clear D. The CDR3 has 16 amino acids. V was shortened by 3 bases and J by 1 base, with 15 bases between the two germline ends. Per the germline V gene, CDR1 is ENHRY and CDR2 is SYGVKD.

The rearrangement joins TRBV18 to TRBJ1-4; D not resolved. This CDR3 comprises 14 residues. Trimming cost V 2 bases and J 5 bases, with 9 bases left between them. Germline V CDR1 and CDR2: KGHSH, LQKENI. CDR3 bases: TGTGCCAGCTCACCAGGCCGTAACAATGAAAAACTGTTTTTT. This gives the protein CASSPGRNNEKLFF.